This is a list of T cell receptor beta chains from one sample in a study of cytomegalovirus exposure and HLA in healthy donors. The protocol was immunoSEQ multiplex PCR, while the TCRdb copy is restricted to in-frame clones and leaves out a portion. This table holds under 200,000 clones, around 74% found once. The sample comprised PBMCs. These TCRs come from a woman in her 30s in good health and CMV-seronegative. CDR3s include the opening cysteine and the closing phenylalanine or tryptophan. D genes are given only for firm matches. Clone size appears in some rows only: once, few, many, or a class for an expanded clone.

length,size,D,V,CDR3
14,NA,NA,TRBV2,CASSENRDMNEQYF
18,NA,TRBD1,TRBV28,CASRPLPGQGSKYNEQFF
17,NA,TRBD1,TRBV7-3,CASSSPTGAPQEDGYTF
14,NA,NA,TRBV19,CASRDRGGIGEQYF
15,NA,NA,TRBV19,CASSPETENTGELFF
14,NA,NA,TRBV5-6,CASSLAGEGSPLHF
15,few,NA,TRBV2,CASTQEGGNNQPQHF
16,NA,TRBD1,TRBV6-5,CASSYGTGSSGNTIYF
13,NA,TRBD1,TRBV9,CASQGVTGNTIYF
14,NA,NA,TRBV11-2,CASSFRDTYNEQFF
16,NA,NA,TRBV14,CASSQDLVQINSPLHF
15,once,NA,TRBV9,CASSVAGGVNYGYTF
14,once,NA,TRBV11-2,CASSPSGGHTEAFF
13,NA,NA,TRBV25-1,CASSAQGTDTQYF
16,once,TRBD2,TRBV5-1,CASSSTLAGGTDTQYF
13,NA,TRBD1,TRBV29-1,CSYLTGFGDTQYF
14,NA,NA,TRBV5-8,CASSLRRGSYEQYF
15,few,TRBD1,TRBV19,CASSIGQGWTGELFF
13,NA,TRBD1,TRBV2,CASSKDRELGYTF
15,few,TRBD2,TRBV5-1,CASSLTSDAYNEQFF
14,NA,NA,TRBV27,CASSVRQAPGEQFF
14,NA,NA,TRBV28,CASQKMARGYEQYF
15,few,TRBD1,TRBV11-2,CASSLLGQANSPLHF
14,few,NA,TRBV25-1,CASSEPTGPYGYTF
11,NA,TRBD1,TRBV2,CASRGDRQAFF
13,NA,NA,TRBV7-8,CFSKQKTAYEQYF
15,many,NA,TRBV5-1,CASSLGLAAYNEQFF
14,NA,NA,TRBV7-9,CASSLAQGWEKLFF
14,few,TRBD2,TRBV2,CASRPSGAKNIQYF
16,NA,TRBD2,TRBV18,CASSPGVAGGLDEQFF
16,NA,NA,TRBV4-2,CASSLQTDFPRYEQYF
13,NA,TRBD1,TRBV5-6,CASSLEGKGQGFF
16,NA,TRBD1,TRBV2,CASSEWVGTVSSPLHF
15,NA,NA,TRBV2,CASSEGAGAVWGYTF
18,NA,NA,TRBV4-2,CAGSQDRGRTMGGEKLFF
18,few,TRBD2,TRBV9,CASSVTSGVPSSYNEQFF
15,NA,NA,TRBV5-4,CASSLSSPGVETQYF
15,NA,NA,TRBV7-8,CASSLAAGTPTWLFF
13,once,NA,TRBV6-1,CASGGQPNYGYTF
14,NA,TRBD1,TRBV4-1,CASRPLQGAGELFF
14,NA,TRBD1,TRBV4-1,CASSRRGQFNGYTF
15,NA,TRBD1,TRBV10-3,CAISEEGALEETQYF
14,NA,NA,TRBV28,CASREQGPRYEQYF
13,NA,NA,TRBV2,CASSGQGKQPQHF
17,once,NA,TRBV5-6,CATNIRGGATVTDTQYF
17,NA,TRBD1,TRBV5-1,CASSSTTGGRVNTEAFF
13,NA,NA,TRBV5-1,CASKGGNTGELFF
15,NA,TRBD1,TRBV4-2,CASSQRDSSYNEQFF
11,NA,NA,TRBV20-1,CSLRSLLGYTF
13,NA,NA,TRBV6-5,CASSSGGVGGYTF
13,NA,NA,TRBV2,CASSGTEGSEQFF
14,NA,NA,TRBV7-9,CASRGRGPDNEQFF
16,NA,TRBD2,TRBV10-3,CAIRTGTRGETDTQYF
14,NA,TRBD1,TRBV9,CASRLTGGAYEAFF
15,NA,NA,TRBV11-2,CASSARRVTSYEQYF